These 8 T cell receptor beta chains were all obtained from the same sample, sequenced in a study of CXCR3-negative and CXCR3-positive naive CD8 T cells. The method, 5' RACE with UMI labels, was used to prepare the TRB cDNA libraries. Each CDR3 protein gets one entry in TCRdb, which reprocessed the 5' RACE reads and gives no DNA. The listing contains 40,000 to 45,000 distinct CDR3 sequences. The sample taken for sequencing was memory CD8+ T cells from blood. The source of these receptors is a human donor in good health. Some clones in this sample may be carry-over from other donors' samples.

The rearrangement links TRBV14 to TRBJ1-1; no DNA is available, so the TRBD1 call from TCRdb remains unchecked. This CDR3 contains 13 residues. Germline CDR1 reads SGHDN; CDR2 reads FVKESK. CDR3 in amino acids: CASSPSGPPEAFF.

CDR3 amino acids: CASSFSGGAVSGELFF. The chain uses TRBV7-9 and TRBJ2-2; TCRdb proposes TRBD1, but this gene call is untestable without DNA. There are 16 residues in the CDR3. The germline V gene encodes CDR1 SEHNR and CDR2 FQNEAQ (reference sequence).

The V call is TRBV10-3, the J call TRBJ2-5. CDR1 is ENHRY and CDR2 is SYGVKD in the germline V gene. The CDR3 covers 13 residues. The CDR3 protein is CAISESDTSDQYF.

The chain links TRBV7-2 to TRBJ1-2. The length of the CDR3 is 12 residues. Germline V lookup: CDR1 SGHTA, CDR2 FQGNSA. This CDR3 reads CASSSTAGGYTF. Drawing the rest from reference TRBV7-2 and TRBJ1-2, the complete variable domain is GAGVSQSPSNKVTEKGKDVELRCDPISGHTALYWYRQSLGQGLEFLIYFQGNSAPDKSGLPSDRFSAERTGGSVSTLTIQRTQQEDSAVYLCASSSTAGGYTFGSGTRLTVV.

The V and J genes are TRBV20-1 and TRBJ1-1; with no DNA, the TCRdb D assignment of TRBD1 cannot be verified. CDR1 is DFQATT, CDR2 SNEGSKA, per germline (reference sequence). There are 12 residues in the CDR3. CDR3 region: CSARTGDTEAFF.

The genes are TRBV28 and TRBJ2-7; TCRdb indicates TRBD2, and absent DNA this call remains unverified. This CDR3 contains 14 residues. Germline V gives CDR1 MDHEN, CDR2 SYDVKM. The chain's CDR3 is CASSLQGQGLVQYF.

The CDR3 protein is CATGQSSEAFF. The V call is TRBV6-5, the J call TRBJ1-1; TCRdb gives TRBD1 as the D gene, but with no DNA this cannot be confirmed. This CDR3 has 11 residues. Germline loops: CDR1 MNHEY, CDR2 SVGAGI.

J is TRBJ2-7 and V is TRBV7-9; TCRdb calls TRBD2, which cannot be checked without DNA. The CDR3 contains 13 residues. Per the germline V gene, CDR1 is SEHNR and CDR2 is FQNEAQ (reference sequence). Here the CDR3 reads CASIDSLSYEQYF.